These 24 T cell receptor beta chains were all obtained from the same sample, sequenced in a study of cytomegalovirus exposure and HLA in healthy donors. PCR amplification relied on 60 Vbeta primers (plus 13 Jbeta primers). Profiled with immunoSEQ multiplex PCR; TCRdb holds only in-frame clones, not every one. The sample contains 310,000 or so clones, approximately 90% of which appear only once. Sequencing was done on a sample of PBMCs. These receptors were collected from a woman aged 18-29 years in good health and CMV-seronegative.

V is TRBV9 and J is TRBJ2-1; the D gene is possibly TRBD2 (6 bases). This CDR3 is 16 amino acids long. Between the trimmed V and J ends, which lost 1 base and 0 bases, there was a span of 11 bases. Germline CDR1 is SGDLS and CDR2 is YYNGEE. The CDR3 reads CASSVSAGSSYNEQFF. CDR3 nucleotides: TGTGCCAGCAGCGTAAGCGCGGGAAGCTCCTACAATGAGCAGTTCTTC.

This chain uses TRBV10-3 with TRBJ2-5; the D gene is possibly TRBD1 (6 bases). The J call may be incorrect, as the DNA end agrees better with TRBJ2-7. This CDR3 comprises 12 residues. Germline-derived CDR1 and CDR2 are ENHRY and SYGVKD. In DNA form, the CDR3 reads TGTGCCATCAGCCAGACAGGCTACGAGCAGTACTTC. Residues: CAISQTGYEQYF.

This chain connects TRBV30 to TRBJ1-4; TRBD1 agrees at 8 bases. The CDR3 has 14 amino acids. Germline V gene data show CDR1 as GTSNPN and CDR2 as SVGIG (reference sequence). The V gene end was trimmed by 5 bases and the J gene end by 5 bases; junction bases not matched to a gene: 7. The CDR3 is CAWGRGQRNEKLFF. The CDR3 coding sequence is TGTGCCTGGGGCAGGGGGCAGCGCAATGAAAAACTGTTTTTT.

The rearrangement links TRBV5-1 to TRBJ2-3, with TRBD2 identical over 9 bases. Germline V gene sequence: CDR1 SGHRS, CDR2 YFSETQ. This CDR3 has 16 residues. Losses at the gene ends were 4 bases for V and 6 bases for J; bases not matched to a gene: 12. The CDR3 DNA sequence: TGCGCCAGCAGCCCATTTGGCGGGGGGGCGTCGGATACGCAGTATTTT. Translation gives CASSPFGGGASDTQYF.

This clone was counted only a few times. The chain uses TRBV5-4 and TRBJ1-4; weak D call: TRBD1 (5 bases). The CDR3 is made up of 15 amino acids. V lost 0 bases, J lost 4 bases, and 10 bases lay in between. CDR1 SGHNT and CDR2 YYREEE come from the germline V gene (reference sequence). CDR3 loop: CASSLGGTLNEKLFF. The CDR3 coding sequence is TGTGCCAGCAGCTTGGGCGGGACCCTTAATGAAAAACTGTTTTTT.

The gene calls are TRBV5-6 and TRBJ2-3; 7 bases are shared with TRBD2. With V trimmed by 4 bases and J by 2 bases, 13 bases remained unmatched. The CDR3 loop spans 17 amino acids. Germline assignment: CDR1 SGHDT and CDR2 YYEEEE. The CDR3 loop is CASSPRLQAGTTDTQYF. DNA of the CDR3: TGTGCCAGCAGCCCGCGGCTGCAAGCGGGGACCACAGATACGCAGTATTTT.

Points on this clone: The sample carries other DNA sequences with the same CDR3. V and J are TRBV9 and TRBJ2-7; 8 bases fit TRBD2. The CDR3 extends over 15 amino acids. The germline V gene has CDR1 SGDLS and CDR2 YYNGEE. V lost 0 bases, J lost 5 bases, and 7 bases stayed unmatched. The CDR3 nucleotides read TGTGCCAGCAGCGTAGAGGGCAGCGGGGGAGACGAGCAGTACTTC. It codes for CASSVEGSGGDEQYF.

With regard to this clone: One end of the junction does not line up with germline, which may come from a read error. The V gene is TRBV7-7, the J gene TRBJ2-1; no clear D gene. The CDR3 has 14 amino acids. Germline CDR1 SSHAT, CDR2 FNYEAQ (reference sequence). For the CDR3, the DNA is TGTGCCAGTAGCTTATCCGGCTCCTACAATGAGCAGTTCTTC. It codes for CASSLSGSYNEQFF.

The CDR3 here is CASSLGIGRGQEQFF. The CDR3 nucleotides read TGTGCCAGCAGCTTGGGGATCGGGCGGGGGCAGGAGCAGTTCTTC. The genes are TRBV5-8 and TRBJ2-1, with a weak D call TRBD2 (7 bases). The germline gives CDR1 SGHTS, CDR2 YDEGEE. Trimming removed 0 bases at V and 10 bases at J, with 17 bases between. The CDR3 length is 15 residues.

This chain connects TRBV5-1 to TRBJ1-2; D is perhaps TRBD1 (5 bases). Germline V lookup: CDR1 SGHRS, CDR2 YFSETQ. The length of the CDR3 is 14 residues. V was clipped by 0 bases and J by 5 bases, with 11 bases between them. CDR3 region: CASSLAGMGYGYTF. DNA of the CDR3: TGCGCCAGCAGCTTGGCAGGGATGGGGTATGGCTACACCTTC.

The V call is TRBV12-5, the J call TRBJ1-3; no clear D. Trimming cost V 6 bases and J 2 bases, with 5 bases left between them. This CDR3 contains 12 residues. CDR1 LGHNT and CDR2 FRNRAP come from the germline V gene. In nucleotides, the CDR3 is TGTGCTAGTGGCCCTCCTGGAAACACCATATATTTT. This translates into CASGPPGNTIYF.

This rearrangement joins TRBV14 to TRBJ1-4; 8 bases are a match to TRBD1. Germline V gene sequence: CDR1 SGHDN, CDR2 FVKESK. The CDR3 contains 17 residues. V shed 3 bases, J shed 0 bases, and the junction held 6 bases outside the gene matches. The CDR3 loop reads CASSQIQGGPTNEKLFF. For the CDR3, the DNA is TGTGCCAGCAGCCAGATACAGGGGGGACCAACTAATGAAAAACTGTTTTTT.

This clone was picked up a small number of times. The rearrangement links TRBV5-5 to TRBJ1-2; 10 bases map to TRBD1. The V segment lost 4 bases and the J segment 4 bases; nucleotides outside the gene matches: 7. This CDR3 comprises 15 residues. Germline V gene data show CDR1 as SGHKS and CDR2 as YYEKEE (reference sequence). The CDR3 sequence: CASSRARDRGYGYTF. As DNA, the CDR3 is TGTGCCAGCAGCCGGGCCCGGGACAGGGGCTATGGCTACACCTTC.

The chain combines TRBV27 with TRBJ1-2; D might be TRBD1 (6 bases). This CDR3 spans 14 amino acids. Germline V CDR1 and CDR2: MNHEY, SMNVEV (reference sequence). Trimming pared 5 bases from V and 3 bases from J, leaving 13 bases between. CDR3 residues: CASSHSPGDYGYTF. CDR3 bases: TGTGCCAGCAGTCATAGTCCAGGGGACTATGGCTACACCTTC.

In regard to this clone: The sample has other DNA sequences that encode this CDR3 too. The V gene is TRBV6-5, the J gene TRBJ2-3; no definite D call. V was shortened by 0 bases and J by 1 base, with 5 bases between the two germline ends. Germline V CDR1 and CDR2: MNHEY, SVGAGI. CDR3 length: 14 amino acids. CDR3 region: CASSYSGGTDTQYF. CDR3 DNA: TGTGCCAGCAGTTACTCGGGCGGCACAGATACGCAGTATTTT.

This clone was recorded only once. Here the CDR3 reads CASSYGGMSGYTF. The CDR3 coding sequence is TGTGCCAGCAGTTACGGTGGTATGAGTGGCTACACCTTC. This chain connects TRBV6-5 to TRBJ1-2; D not certain. V was pared by 2 bases and J by 7 bases, with 11 bases between. The CDR3 is made up of 13 amino acids. Germline lookup yields CDR1 MNHEY and CDR2 SVGAGI.

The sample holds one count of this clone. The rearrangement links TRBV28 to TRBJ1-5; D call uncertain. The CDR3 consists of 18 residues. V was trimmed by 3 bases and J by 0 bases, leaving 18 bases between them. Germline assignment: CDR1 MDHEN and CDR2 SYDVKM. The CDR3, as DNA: TGTGCCAGCAGTTTCGGCCAGGTAAAAGTCGGTAGCAATCAGCCCCAGCATTTT. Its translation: CASSFGQVKVGSNQPQHF.

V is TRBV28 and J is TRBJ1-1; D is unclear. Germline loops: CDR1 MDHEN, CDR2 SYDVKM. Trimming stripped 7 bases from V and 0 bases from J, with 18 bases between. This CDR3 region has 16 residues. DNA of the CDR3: TGTGCCAGCACTCCTGATATGCGGGCCTTGAACACTGAAGCTTTCTTT. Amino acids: CASTPDMRALNTEAFF.

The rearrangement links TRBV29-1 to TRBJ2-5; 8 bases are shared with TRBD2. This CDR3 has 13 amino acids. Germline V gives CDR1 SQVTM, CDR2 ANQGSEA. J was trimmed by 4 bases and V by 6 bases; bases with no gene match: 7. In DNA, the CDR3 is TGCAGCGTGGGAGCGGGGGCCGGAGAGACCCAGTACTTC. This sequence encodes CSVGAGAGETQYF.

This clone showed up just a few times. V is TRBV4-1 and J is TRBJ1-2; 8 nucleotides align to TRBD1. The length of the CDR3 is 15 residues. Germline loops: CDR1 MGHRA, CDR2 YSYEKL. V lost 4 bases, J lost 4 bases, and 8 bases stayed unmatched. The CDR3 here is CASSLRQGLGYGYTF. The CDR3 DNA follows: TGCGCCAGCAGCCTCCGACAGGGGTTAGGCTATGGCTACACCTTC.

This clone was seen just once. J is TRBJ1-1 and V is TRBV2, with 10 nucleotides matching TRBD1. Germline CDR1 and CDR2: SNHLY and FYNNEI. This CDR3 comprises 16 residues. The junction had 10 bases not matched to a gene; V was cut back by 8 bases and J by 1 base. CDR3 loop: CASRGQGILANTEAFF. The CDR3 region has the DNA TGTGCCAGCCGGGGACAGGGGATTCTTGCGAACACTGAAGCTTTCTTT. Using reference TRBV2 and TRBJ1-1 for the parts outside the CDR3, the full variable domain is EPEVTQTPSHQVTQMGQEVILRCVPISNHLYFYWYRQILGQKVEFLVSFYNNEISEKSEIFDDQFSVERPDGSNFTLKIRSTKLEDSAMYFCASRGQGILANTEAFFGQGTRLTVV.

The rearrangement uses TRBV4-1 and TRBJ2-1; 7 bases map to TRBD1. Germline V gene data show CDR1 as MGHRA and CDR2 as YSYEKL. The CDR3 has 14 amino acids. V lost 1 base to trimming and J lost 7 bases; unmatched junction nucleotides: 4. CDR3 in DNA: TGCGCCAGCAGCCAAGGACAGGGCGGAAATGAGCAGTTCTTC. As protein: CASSQGQGGNEQFF.

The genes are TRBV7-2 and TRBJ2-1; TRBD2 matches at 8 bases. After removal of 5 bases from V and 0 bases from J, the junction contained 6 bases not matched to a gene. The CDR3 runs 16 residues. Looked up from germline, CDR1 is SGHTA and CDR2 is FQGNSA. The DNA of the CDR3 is TGTGCCAGCAGCCTGAGCGGGGGCATCTCCTACAATGAGCAGTTCTTC. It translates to CASSLSGGISYNEQFF.

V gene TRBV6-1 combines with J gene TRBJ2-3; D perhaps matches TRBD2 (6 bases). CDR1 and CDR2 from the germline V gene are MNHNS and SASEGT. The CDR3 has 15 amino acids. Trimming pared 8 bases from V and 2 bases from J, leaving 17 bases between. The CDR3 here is CASPDLRDFTDTQYF. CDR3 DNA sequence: TGTGCCAGCCCCGACCTTAGGGACTTCACAGATACGCAGTATTTT.